A single T cell receptor (beta chain) is shown here with its context. As yet, its antigen is unknown. The CDR3 is 19 residues long. CDR1 and CDR2 (germline): SGHTA, FQGNSA. V was pared by 2 bases and J by 0 bases, with 23 bases between. The sample comes from a study of T-cell memory formation after mild COVID-19. Study-wide findings and caveats: The authors did not confirm SARS-CoV-2 specificity of second-wave clones peaking day 37. Cross-reactive memory apparently joined, as some responding clones appeared in pre-infection memory. Clones contracting over day 15 to 85 were CD4/CD8 balanced, with later expanders leaning CD4+.

MiXCR was run by TCRdb on the 5' RACE reads, yielding one entry per CDR3 protein. The sample yields under 700,000 distinct CDR3 sequences, roughly 22% seen once. The clonotype was recovered from an adult woman who had mild COVID-19 (a few samples of this study predate the infection). Cell type and time point are not known. The chain employs TRBV7-2 and TRBJ2-7, with a possible D match to TRBD2 (6 bases). Source material: PBMCs or a T cell subset sorted from them (not recorded which). The CDR3 coding sequence is TGTGCCAGCAGCTTACGTCCAGCTACGGAGCGGGCCTTCTCCTACGAGCAGTACTTC. This encodes CASSLRPATERAFSYEQYF.